This T cell receptor beta chain was documented in a study of T-cell memory formation after mild COVID-19. On this clonotype: The target antigen is unknown.

A single record per CDR3 protein comes from TCRdb applying MiXCR to the 5' RACE reads. The table shows 470,000 or so distinct CDR3 sequences, with around 18% occurring only once. Germline V gives CDR1 SGDLS, CDR2 YYNGEE. Trimming stripped 0 bases from V and 4 bases from J, with 11 bases between. The CDR3 is 15 amino acids. Study-wide findings and caveats: Mainly in CM and EM were contracting CD4+ clones; CD8+ were in EMRA.

The source is an adult woman who had mild COVID-19 (a few samples of this study predate the infection). Cell type and time point are not known. Input material: PBMCs or a T cell subset sorted from them (not recorded which). This chain links TRBV9 with TRBJ1-5, with D possibly matching TRBD1 (6 bases). CDR3 sequence: CASSVGGGLNQPQHF. The CDR3 region has the DNA TGTGCCAGCAGCGTAGGAGGGGGGTTGAATCAGCCCCAGCATTTT.